The 14 T cell receptor beta chains below were found in one sample sequenced in a study of blood T cell repertoires in COVID-19. Repertoires were generated with immunoSEQ multiplex PCR, while TCRdb's copy carries only in-frame clones and drops some. The top ten hold 7.1% of the sample, which has about 360,000 clones, less than 90% seen once. The sequencing input was peripheral blood. Receptors originate from a woman aged 55-70 years with COVID-19, enrolled during active disease.

The genes are TRBV10-1 and TRBJ1-2; 9 nucleotides align to TRBD1. This CDR3 region has 16 residues. V shed 1 base, J shed 2 bases, and the junction held 5 bases outside the gene matches. CDR1 is WNHNN and CDR2 is SYGVQD in the germline V gene (reference sequence). Here the CDR3 DNA reads TGCGCCAGCAGTGAGTGGTGGACAGGGGAGAACTATGGCTACACCTTC. Translation gives CASSEWWTGENYGYTF.

The rearrangement links TRBV28 to TRBJ2-3, with 8 bases lining up with TRBD2. In germline, CDR1 is MDHEN, CDR2 SYDVKM. The CDR3 consists of 12 residues. V was pared by 6 bases and J by 10 bases, with 6 bases of the junction left unmatched. DNA for the CDR3: TGTGCCAGCAGGTCAACTAGCGGCGCGCAGTATTTT. Its protein is CASRSTSGAQYF. Filled out from reference TRBV28 and TRBJ2-3, the complete variable domain reads DVKVTQSSRYLVKRTGEKVFLECVQDMDHENMFWYRQDPGLGLRLIYFSYDVKMKEKGDIPEGYSVSREKKERFSLILESASTNQTSMYLCASRSTSGAQYFGPGTRLTVL.

This chain joins TRBV7-3 and TRBJ1-2, with a possible D match to TRBD1 (6 bases). The germline CDR1 and CDR2 sequences are SGHTA and FQGTGA. Trimming shortened V by 5 bases and J by 6 bases, and 13 bases separated the two germline ends. The CDR3 has 13 amino acids. The CDR3: CASSKGQGNGYTF. The CDR3 DNA is TGTGCCAGCAGCAAGGGGCAGGGGAATGGCTACACCTTC.

The gene calls are TRBV19 and TRBJ2-7; no clear D gene. CDR3 length equals 14 residues. V was shortened by 1 base and J by 0 bases, with 7 bases between the two germline ends. CDR1 and CDR2 (germline): LNHDA, SQIVND (reference sequence). In nucleotides, the CDR3 is TGTGCCAGTAGTATAGGACACCCCTCCTACGAGCAGTACTTC. Residues: CASSIGHPSYEQYF.

The chain uses TRBV6-2 or TRBV6-3 and TRBJ1-6; D remains unclear. V lost 5 bases, J lost 5 bases, and 10 bases lay in between. Germline V gene lookup returns CDR1 MNHEY and CDR2 SVGEGT. This CDR3 is built from 14 residues. The CDR3 coding sequence is TGTGCCAGCAGTGGCTTGGGCCATAATTCACCCCTCCACTTT. Translated: CASSGLGHNSPLHF.

The rearrangement links TRBV3-1 (or the pseudogene TRBV3-2) to TRBJ1-1, with a weak D call TRBD1 (5 bases). The CDR3 covers 13 residues. V lost 2 bases and J lost 1, with 5 bases in between. The germline V gene encodes CDR1 LGHDT and CDR2 YNNKEL (reference sequence). CDR3 in amino acids: CASSQTGNTEAFF. The DNA for the CDR3 is TGTGCCAGCAGCCAAACAGGGAACACTGAAGCTTTCTTT.

The rearrangement joins TRBV9 to TRBJ2-1, with TRBD2 matching 9 bases. Germline lookup yields CDR1 SGDLS and CDR2 YYNGEE. V lost 0 bases to trimming and J lost 8 bases; unmatched junction nucleotides: 6. The CDR3 contains 15 residues. DNA of the CDR3: TGTGCCAGCAGCGTAGATGGCGGGGGGGCTTATGAGCAGTTCTTC. Its translation: CASSVDGGGAYEQFF.

This sequence joins TRBV5-6 and TRBJ1-2; 7 nucleotides match TRBD1. This CDR3 has 14 residues. The V gene end was trimmed by 1 base and the J gene end by 7 bases; junction bases not matched to a gene: 7. CDR1 and CDR2 from the germline V gene are SGHDT and YYEEEE. CDR3 nucleotides: TGTGCCAGCAGCTTGCAAGGGGGCTCGGGTGGCTACACCTTC. This gives the protein CASSLQGGSGGYTF.

The chain carries TRBV7-6 and TRBJ1-1; D is uncertain. CDR1 SGHVS and CDR2 FNYEAQ come from the germline V gene. The CDR3 has 17 residues. Trimming left V 4 bases short and J 2 bases short, with 20 bases between. CDR3 sequence reads: CASSSPPPDFSNTEAFF. In DNA form, the CDR3 reads TGTGCCAGCAGCTCTCCCCCGCCGGACTTTTCTAACACTGAAGCTTTCTTT. The variable domain in full, completed from reference TRBV7-6 and TRBJ1-1, reads GAGVSQSPRYKVTKRGQDVALRCDPISGHVSLYWYRQALGQGPEFLTYFNYEAQQDKSGLPNDRFSAERPEGSISTLTIQRTEQRDSAMYRCASSSPPPDFSNTEAFFGQGTRLTVV.

J is TRBJ1-1 and V is TRBV6-4; maybe TRBD1 (6 bases). Trimming took 5 bases from V and 7 from J, leaving 17 bases between them. CDR1 is MRHNA, CDR2 SNTAGT, per germline. CDR3 length: 14 amino acids. CDR3 DNA: TGTGCCAGCAGTCGTACAGGGCTAGTGGGTGAAGCTTTCTTT. This codes for CASSRTGLVGEAFF.

The rearrangement joins TRBV9 to TRBJ2-1; TRBD1 matches 12 bases. The germline gives CDR1 SGDLS, CDR2 YYNGEE. The CDR3 runs 16 residues. V gave up 3 bases and J gave up 9 bases; unmatched junction bases: 10. In DNA, the CDR3 is TGTGCCAGCAGCGCCCGGGACAGGGGGCGCGGGGGTGAGCAGTTCTTC. This sequence encodes CASSARDRGRGGEQFF.

V and J are TRBV11-2 and TRBJ2-5; D possibly corresponds to TRBD2 (6 bases). This CDR3 has 15 residues. V lost 2 bases to trimming and J lost 14 bases, with 24 bases between them. Germline CDR1 and CDR2: SGHAT and FQNNGV. In DNA form, the CDR3 reads TGTGCCAGCAGCTTACTGTCGGGGCCCACCGGGGGTGTTTACTTC. Residues: CASSLLSGPTGGVYF.

This clone was counted once. The CDR3 is CASSYSKGVTEAFF. CDR3 bases: TGTGCCAGCAGTTACTCGAAGGGGGTTACTGAAGCTTTCTTT. This chain links TRBV6-5 with TRBJ1-1; perhaps TRBD1 as D (6 bases). Germline V gene lookup returns CDR1 MNHEY and CDR2 SVGAGI. Trimming pared 0 bases from V and 5 bases from J, leaving 10 bases between. The CDR3 totals 14 residues.

In DNA, the CDR3 is TGCGCCAGCAGCCCTGGACAGGTTTCAGATACGCAGTATTTT. Its protein is CASSPGQVSDTQYF. The chain couples TRBV5-1 to TRBJ2-3, with 7 bases fitting TRBD1. The CDR3 has 14 amino acids. CDR1 and CDR2 from the germline V gene are SGHRS and YFSETQ. With V trimmed by 4 bases and J by 4 bases, 6 bases remained unmatched.